This TCR beta chain emerged from a study of technical replicates of blood from several donors. Trimming stripped 7 bases from V and 7 bases from J, with 20 bases between. The CDR3 runs 14 residues. CDR1 is SGHTA, CDR2 FQGNSA, per germline. Data came from immunoSEQ multiplex PCR; TCRdb stores just in-frame clones and leaves some out. The sample shows 30,000 to 40,000 clones, approximately 94% of them seen only once. Sequencing used PBMCs. The chain is built from TRBV7-2 and TRBJ2-7, with a tentative D call TRBD2 (5 bases). The receptor comes from a human donor in good health. Some clones in this sample may be carry-over from other donors' samples. The CDR3 region is CASNSPRVSLEQYF. CDR3 nucleotide sequence: TGTGCCAGCAACTCTCCGAGGGTCTCCTTAGAGCAGTACTTC.